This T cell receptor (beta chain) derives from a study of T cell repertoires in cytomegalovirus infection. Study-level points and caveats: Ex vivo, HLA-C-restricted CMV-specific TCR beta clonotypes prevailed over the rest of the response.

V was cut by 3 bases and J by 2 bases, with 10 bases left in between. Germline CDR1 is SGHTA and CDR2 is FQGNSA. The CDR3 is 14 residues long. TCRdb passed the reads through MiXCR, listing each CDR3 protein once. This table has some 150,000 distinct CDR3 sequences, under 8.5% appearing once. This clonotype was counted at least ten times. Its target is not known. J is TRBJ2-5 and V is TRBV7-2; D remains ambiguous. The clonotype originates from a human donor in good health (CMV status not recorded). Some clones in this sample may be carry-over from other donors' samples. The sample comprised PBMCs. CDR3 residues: CASSFSGKQETQYF. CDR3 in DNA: TGTGCCAGCAGCTTTTCTGGCAAACAAGAGACCCAGTACTTC. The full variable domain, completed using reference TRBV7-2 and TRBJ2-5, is GAGVSQSPSNKVTEKGKDVELRCDPISGHTALYWYRQSLGQGLEFLIYFQGNSAPDKSGLPSDRFSAERTGGSVSTLTIQRTQQEDSAVYLCASSFSGKQETQYFGPGTRLLVL.